This T cell receptor beta chain was sequenced during a study of vaccination effects on CD4 cells after COVID-19. Study background: ViraFEST expansion of antigen-specific CD4+ T cells with viral peptide pools preceded sequencing.

Libraries were prepared by immunoSEQ multiplex PCR; TCRdb keeps only in-frame clonotypes and omits some of them. The data show about 30,000 clones, with about 60% seen just once and around a tenth held by the top ten. An approximately nine-day culture period preceded the isolation of CD4+ T cells. According to the study, vaccine recipients showed no prior SARS-CoV-2 infection and negative nucleocapsid antibodies. In regard to this clone: Its antigen remains unidentified.

The J segment lost 4 bases and the V segment lost 0 bases, leaving 7 bases of the junction unmatched. Germline V CDR1 and CDR2: LNHDA, SQIVND (reference sequence). The CDR3 runs 16 residues. Regarding the study as a whole: Both infection-induced and vaccine-induced clones contracted markedly at late post-vaccination timepoints. Missing from the study were early post-infection timepoints, and its convalescent patients were few.

The source material was CD4+ T cells from PBMCs cultured without peptide, sampled before COVID-19 vaccination. This sequence originates from a human donor who received a COVID-19 vaccine. The chain joins TRBV19 to TRBJ2-7, with TRBD2 matching over 9 bases. CDR3 in DNA: TGTGCCAGTAGTATAGAGATAGCGGGAGTTGGGTACGAGCAGTACTTC. It codes for CASSIEIAGVGYEQYF.